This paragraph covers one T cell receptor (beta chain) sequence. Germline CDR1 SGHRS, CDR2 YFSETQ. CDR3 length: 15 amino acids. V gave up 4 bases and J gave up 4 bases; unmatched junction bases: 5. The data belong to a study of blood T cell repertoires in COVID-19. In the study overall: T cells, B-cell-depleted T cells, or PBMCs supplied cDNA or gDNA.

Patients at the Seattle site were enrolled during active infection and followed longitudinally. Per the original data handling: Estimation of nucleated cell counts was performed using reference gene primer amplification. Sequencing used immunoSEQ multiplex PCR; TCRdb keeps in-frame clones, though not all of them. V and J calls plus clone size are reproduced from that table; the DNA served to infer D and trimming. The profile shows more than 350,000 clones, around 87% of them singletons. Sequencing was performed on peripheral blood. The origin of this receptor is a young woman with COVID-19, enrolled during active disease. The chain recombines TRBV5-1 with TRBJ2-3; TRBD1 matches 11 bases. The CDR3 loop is CASSVDRGRADTQYF. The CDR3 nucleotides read TGCGCCAGCAGCGTGGACAGGGGGCGAGCAGATACGCAGTATTTT. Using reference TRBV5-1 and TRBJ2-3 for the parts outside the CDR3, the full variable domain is KAGVTQTPRYLIKTRGQQVTLSCSPISGHRSVSWYQQTPGQGLQFLFEYFSETQRNKGNFPGRFSGRQFSNSRSEMNVSTLELGDSALYLCASSVDRGRADTQYFGPGTRLTVL.